The 21 T cell receptor beta chains in this list originate from one sample, sequenced in a study of blood T cell repertoires in COVID-19. Profiling relied on immunoSEQ multiplex PCR, and the TCRdb table lists in-frame clones only, not all of them. The sample holds 63,000 or so clones; around 80% are singletons and the top ten take 12%. The sample was peripheral blood. The receptors come from a human donor in a cohort sampled during active COVID-19.

At least ten counts were recorded for this clone. The chain carries TRBV6-5 and TRBJ1-2; a weak D match, TRBD1 (5 bases). Trimming removed 2 bases from V and 8 bases from J, with 9 bases in between. The germline gives CDR1 MNHEY, CDR2 SVGAGI. The CDR3 is 12 residues long. The chain's CDR3 is CASSYGGEGYTF. The CDR3 coding sequence is TGTGCCAGCAGTTACGGGGGGGAAGGCTACACCTTC.

This chain uses TRBV7-8 with TRBJ1-2; D unresolved. Trimming left V 4 bases short and J 2 bases short, with 11 bases between. The CDR3 is made up of 14 amino acids. Germline V lookup: CDR1 SGHVS, CDR2 FQNEAQ. This chain's CDR3 is CASSSLGQNYGYTF. CDR3 DNA: TGTGCCAGCAGCTCCCTTGGGCAAAACTATGGCTACACCTTC.

The chain carries TRBV4-1 and TRBJ2-1; TRBD2 matches at 9 bases. The germline V gene encodes CDR1 MGHRA and CDR2 YSYEKL. The V segment lost 0 bases and the J segment 4 bases; nucleotides outside the gene matches: 1. The CDR3 totals 15 residues. DNA for the CDR3: TGCGCCAGCAGCCAAGAGCTAGCGGGATACAATGAGCAGTTCTTC. Its translation: CASSQELAGYNEQFF.

CDR3 sequence reads: CASSETQTGSSYEQYF. Written as DNA, the CDR3 is TGCGCCAGCAGCGAAACCCAGACAGGCAGCTCCTACGAGCAGTACTTC. The chain employs TRBV4-3 and TRBJ2-7, with D maybe TRBD1 (6 bases). The CDR3 consists of 16 residues. The V end was cut by 5 bases, the J end by 0 bases, with 17 bases between. Germline-derived CDR1 and CDR2 are LGHNA and YSLEER.

The chain combines TRBV6-6 with TRBJ1-5; TRBD1 matches 7 bases. CDR1 is MNHNY and CDR2 is SVGAGI in the germline V gene (reference sequence). The CDR3 contains 14 residues. The V and J ends lost 6 bases and 7 bases, in that order; junction bases with no gene match: 9. CDR3 region: CASSPTGRNQPQHF. The CDR3 nucleotides are TGTGCCAGCAGCCCGACAGGGAGAAACCAGCCCCAGCATTTT.

This clone was counted a single time. The V call is TRBV4-3, the J call TRBJ2-3, with 9 positions matching TRBD2. The CDR3 spans 15 residues. The germline gives CDR1 LGHNA, CDR2 YSLEER. V dropped 5 bases and J dropped 1; count of bases not matched to a gene: 4. CDR3 bases: TGCGCCAGCAGCAGTAGCGGGAGAGGCACAGATACGCAGTATTTT. It encodes CASSSSGRGTDTQYF.

The J gene is TRBJ2-5, the V gene TRBV30, with a possible D match to TRBD1 (6 bases). Germline loops: CDR1 GTSNPN, CDR2 SVGIG (reference sequence). The CDR3 is made up of 13 amino acids. The ends were cut back, 5 bases at V and 2 bases at J, with 12 bases in the middle. CDR3 bases: TGTGCCTGGGTACCGGGACAACAAGAGACCCAGTACTTC. Translating gives CAWVPGQQETQYF. The complete variable domain, with remaining parts taken from reference TRBV30 and TRBJ2-5, reads SQTIHQWPATLVQPVGSPLSLECTVEGTSNPNLYWYRQAAGRGLQLLFYSVGIGQISSEVPQNLSASRPQDRQFILSSKKLLLSDSGFYLCAWVPGQQETQYFGPGTRLLVL.

This clone was found once. V usage is TRBV4-2 and J usage is TRBJ1-6, with a tentative D call TRBD1 (6 bases). V was cut by 3 bases and J by 8 bases, with 20 bases left in between. Looked up from germline, CDR1 is LGHNA and CDR2 is YNFKEQ. This CDR3 has 17 residues. The CDR3 protein is CASSHSARQVSDSPLHF. DNA of the CDR3: TGTGCCAGCAGCCATAGCGCTCGACAGGTGTCGGATTCACCCCTCCACTTT.

This chain links TRBV27 with TRBJ1-2, with D unclear. The V end was cut by 2 bases, the J end by 4 bases, with 5 bases between. The CDR3 extends over 12 amino acids. Germline V gene sequence: CDR1 MNHEY, CDR2 SMNVEV (reference sequence). CDR3 loop: CASSLAGYGYTF. The DNA for the CDR3 is TGTGCCAGCAGTTTAGCAGGCTATGGCTACACCTTC.

The CDR3 protein is CASSYSGRAGQPQHF. In DNA form, the CDR3 reads TGTGCCAGCAGTTACTCCGGGCGGGCGGGGCAGCCCCAGCATTTT. The V call is TRBV6-2 or TRBV6-3, the J call TRBJ1-5; no reliable D call. In germline, CDR1 is MNHEY, CDR2 SVGEGT. The germline V and J ends were trimmed by 0 bases and 7 bases, with 13 bases remaining between them. The CDR3 loop spans 15 amino acids.

This rearrangement joins TRBV3-1 (or the pseudogene TRBV3-2) to TRBJ2-6, with D perhaps TRBD1 (6 bases). Germline V lookup: CDR1 LGHDT, CDR2 YNNKEL (reference sequence). The CDR3 consists of 15 residues. V lost 4 bases, J lost 0 bases, and 7 bases lay in between. The DNA for the CDR3 is TGTGCCAGCAGCCTCAGGGGCTCTGGGGCCAACGTCCTGACTTTC. Translating gives CASSLRGSGANVLTF.

V is TRBV5-1 and J is TRBJ1-1; 8 nucleotides agree with TRBD1. Germline V gene data show CDR1 as SGHRS and CDR2 as YFSETQ. The junction had 5 bases not matched to a gene; V was cut back by 4 bases and J by 0 bases. The CDR3 runs 15 residues. CDR3 protein: CASSAGQVMNTEAFF. In DNA, the CDR3 is TGCGCCAGCAGCGCGGGACAGGTAATGAACACTGAAGCTTTCTTT.

The chain recombines TRBV4-1 with TRBJ1-1; 9 bases map to TRBD1. The CDR3 loop spans 16 amino acids. The germline V gene has CDR1 MGHRA and CDR2 YSYEKL. With 6 bases clipped from V and 2 bases from J, the junction kept 10 bases outside the gene matches. This CDR3 is CASRKGQGGGNTEAFF. CDR3 sequence (DNA): TGCGCCAGCAGAAAGGGACAGGGCGGAGGAAACACTGAAGCTTTCTTT.

This sequence joins TRBV7-9 and TRBJ2-7; maybe TRBD2 (6 bases). Deletions cut 1 base from V and 3 bases from J, with 16 bases between. This CDR3 has 16 amino acids. Germline V CDR1 and CDR2: SEHNR, FQNEAQ (reference sequence). This CDR3 reads CASSLGGLLVDYEQYF. The CDR3 DNA reads as TGTGCCAGCAGCTTAGGGGGACTCCTCGTGGACTACGAGCAGTACTTC.

This clone was picked up a small number of times. The chain combines TRBV27 with TRBJ1-1, with D unclear. The V and J ends lost 7 bases and 1 base respectively, with 16 bases between them. CDR3 length equals 15 residues. Germline V gives CDR1 MNHEY, CDR2 SMNVEV (reference sequence). This CDR3 is CASTPSYVGNTEAFF. The DNA of the CDR3 is TGTGCCAGCACCCCCAGTTATGTTGGGAACACTGAAGCTTTCTTT.

This clone was seen only once. The chain recombines TRBV11-3 with TRBJ2-2; 7 nucleotides align to TRBD2. The CDR3 covers 14 residues. Trimming took 11 bases from V and 0 from J; bases not matched to a gene: 6. Germline CDR1 and CDR2: SGHNT and YENEEA. The CDR3 DNA follows: TGTGCCGGCCTGGGACTACCGAACACCGGGGAGCTGTTTTTT. Translation gives CAGLGLPNTGELFF.

The CDR3 spells CASSLAWDGGSTDTQYF. CDR3 coding DNA: TGCGCCAGCAGCTTGGCTTGGGACGGAGGGAGCACAGATACGCAGTATTTT. V is TRBV5-1 and J is TRBJ2-3, with a tentative D call TRBD2 (6 bases). The CDR3 length is 17 residues. V was clipped by 0 bases and J by 0 bases, with 14 bases between them. The germline gives CDR1 SGHRS, CDR2 YFSETQ. The full variable domain, completed using reference TRBV5-1 and TRBJ2-3, is KAGVTQTPRYLIKTRGQQVTLSCSPISGHRSVSWYQQTPGQGLQFLFEYFSETQRNKGNFPGRFSGRQFSNSRSEMNVSTLELGDSALYLCASSLAWDGGSTDTQYFGPGTRLTVL.

The gene calls are TRBV2 and TRBJ1-2; no reliable D call. With 7 bases removed from V and 0 bases from J, the gap between germline ends came to 12 bases. Germline CDR1 reads SNHLY; CDR2 reads FYNNEI. CDR3 length equals 14 residues. The CDR3 DNA is TGTGCCAGCATCCCCTCCTTAGCTAACTATGGCTACACCTTC. Translated: CASIPSLANYGYTF.

V is TRBV6-5 and J is TRBJ2-3, with 9 bases matching TRBD1. V was pared by 6 bases and J by 7 bases, with 11 bases of the junction left unmatched. CDR3 size: 15 residues. The germline gives CDR1 MNHEY, CDR2 SVGAGI. The CDR3 sequence is CASSGTGRNVNTQYF. The CDR3 nucleotides read TGTGCCAGCAGCGGGACAGGGAGGAATGTAAATACGCAGTATTTT.

The chain has TRBV4-3 and TRBJ1-2; possibly TRBD1 for D (6 bases). V was shortened by 4 bases and J by 4 bases, with 16 bases between the two germline ends. The V gene's germline CDR1 is LGHNA and CDR2 YSLEER. The length of the CDR3 is 15 residues. This CDR3 reads CASSRGQPAGYGYTF. CDR3 nucleotide sequence: TGCGCCAGCAGCCGAGGACAGCCGGCGGGCTATGGCTACACCTTC.

The gene calls are TRBV2 and TRBJ2-7; 7 bases are shared with TRBD2. This CDR3 is built from 15 residues. The germline gives CDR1 SNHLY, CDR2 FYNNEI. The ends lost 2 bases at V and 2 bases at J; junction bases unmatched: 6. CDR3 DNA sequence: TGTGCCAGCAGTGAATACCTAGCGGCGGCCTACGAGCAGTACTTC. Amino acids: CASSEYLAAAYEQYF.